This entry describes one T cell receptor beta chain. Its specificity is unknown. This entry belongs to a study of OX40 agonist ivuxolimab in advanced cancers. About the research overall: The study treated patients with ivuxolimab, an agonistic anti-OX40 (CD134) antibody. Enrollees could have had prior anti-PD-1, anti-PD-L1 or anti-CTLA-4 therapy, which 40% to 45% had received. Study-wide findings and caveats: Averaged across samples, CD8+ T cells carried more expanded clones than CD4+ did.

Trimming pared 4 bases from V and 0 bases from J, leaving 6 bases between. Per germline, CDR1 MNHEY and CDR2 SMNVEV (reference sequence). CDR3 length: 13 residues. Using immunoSEQ multiplex PCR, the repertoire was profiled, and TCRdb retains in-frame clones only, with some absent. Of roughly 76,000 clones in the sample, around nine tenths were seen once. This chain joins TRBV27 and TRBJ1-1; D not certain. The sample in question was CD4+ or CD8+ T cells sorted from blood, obtained in a trial of the OX40 agonist ivuxolimab. This sequence was found in an adult with an advanced solid tumor such as melanoma, head and neck, liver or kidney cancer. In nucleotides, the CDR3 is TGTGCCAGCAGTTCTCAGCTGAACACTGAAGCTTTCTTT. The encoded protein is CASSSQLNTEAFF.